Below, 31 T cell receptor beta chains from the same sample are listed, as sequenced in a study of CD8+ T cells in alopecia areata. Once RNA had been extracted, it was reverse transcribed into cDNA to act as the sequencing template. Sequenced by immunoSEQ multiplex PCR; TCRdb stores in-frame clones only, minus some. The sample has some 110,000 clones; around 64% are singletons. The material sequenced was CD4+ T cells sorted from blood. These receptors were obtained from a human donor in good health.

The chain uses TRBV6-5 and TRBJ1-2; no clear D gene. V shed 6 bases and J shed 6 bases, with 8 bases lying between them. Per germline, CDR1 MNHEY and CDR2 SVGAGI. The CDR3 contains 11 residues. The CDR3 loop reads CASSSRDGYTF. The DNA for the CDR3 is TGTGCCAGCAGCTCTCGGGATGGCTACACCTTC.

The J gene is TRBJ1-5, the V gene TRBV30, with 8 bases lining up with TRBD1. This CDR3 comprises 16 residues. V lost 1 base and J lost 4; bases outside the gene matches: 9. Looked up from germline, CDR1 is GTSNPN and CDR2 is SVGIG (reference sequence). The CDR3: CAWSGQGFFQNQPQHF. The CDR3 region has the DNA TGTGCCTGGAGTGGACAGGGGTTTTTCCAAAATCAGCCCCAGCATTTT. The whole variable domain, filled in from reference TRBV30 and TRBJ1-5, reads SQTIHQWPATLVQPVGSPLSLECTVEGTSNPNLYWYRQAAGRGLQLLFYSVGIGQISSEVPQNLSASRPQDRQFILSSKKLLLSDSGFYLCAWSGQGFFQNQPQHFGDGTRLSIL.

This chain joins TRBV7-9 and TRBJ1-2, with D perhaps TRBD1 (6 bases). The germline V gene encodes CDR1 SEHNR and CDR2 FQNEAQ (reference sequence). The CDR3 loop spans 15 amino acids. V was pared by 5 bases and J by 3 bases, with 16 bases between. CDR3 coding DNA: TGTGCCAGCAGCCCGACGGGGGGCGCCTACTATGGCTACACCTTC. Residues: CASSPTGGAYYGYTF.

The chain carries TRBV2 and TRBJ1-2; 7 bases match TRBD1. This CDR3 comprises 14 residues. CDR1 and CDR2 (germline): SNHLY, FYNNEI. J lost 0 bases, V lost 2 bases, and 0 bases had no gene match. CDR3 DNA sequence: TGTGCCAGCAGTGAACAGGGGGCTAACTATGGCTACACCTTC. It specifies CASSEQGANYGYTF.

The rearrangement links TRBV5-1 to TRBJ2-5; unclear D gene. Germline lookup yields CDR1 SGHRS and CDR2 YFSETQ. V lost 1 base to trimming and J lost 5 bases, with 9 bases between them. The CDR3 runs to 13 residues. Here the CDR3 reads CASSLRKVETQYF. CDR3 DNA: TGCGCCAGCAGCTTGCGGAAGGTGGAGACCCAGTACTTC.

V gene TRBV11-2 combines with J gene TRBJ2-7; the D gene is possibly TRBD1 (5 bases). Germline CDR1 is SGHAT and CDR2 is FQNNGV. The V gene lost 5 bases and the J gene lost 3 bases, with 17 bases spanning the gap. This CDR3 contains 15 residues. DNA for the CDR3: TGTGCCAGCAGCCCTAACGCAGGGTCAATCTACGAGCAGTACTTC. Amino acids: CASSPNAGSIYEQYF.

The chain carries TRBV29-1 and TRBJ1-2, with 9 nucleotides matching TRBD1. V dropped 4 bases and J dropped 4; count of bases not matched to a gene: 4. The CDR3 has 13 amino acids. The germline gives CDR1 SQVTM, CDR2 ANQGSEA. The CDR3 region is CSVVGQGGYGYTF. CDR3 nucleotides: TGCAGCGTTGTGGGACAGGGAGGCTATGGCTACACCTTC.

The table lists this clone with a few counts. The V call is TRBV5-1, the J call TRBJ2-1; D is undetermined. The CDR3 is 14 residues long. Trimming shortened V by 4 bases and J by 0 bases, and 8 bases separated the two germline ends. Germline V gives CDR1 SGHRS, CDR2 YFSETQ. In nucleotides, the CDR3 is TGCGCCAGCAGCCCCGGGCCCTCCTACAATGAGCAGTTCTTC. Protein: CASSPGPSYNEQFF.

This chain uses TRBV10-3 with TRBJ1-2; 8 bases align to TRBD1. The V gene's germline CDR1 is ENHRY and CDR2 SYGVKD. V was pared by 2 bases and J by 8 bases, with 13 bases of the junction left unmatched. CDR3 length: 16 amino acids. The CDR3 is CAISEITGDRGSGYTF. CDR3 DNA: TGTGCCATCAGTGAGATCACCGGAGACAGGGGATCCGGCTACACCTTC.

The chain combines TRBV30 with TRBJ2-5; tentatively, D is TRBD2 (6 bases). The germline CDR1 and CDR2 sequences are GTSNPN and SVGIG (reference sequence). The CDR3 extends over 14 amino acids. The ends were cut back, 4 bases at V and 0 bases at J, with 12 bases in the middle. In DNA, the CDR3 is TGTGCCTGGAATCTTCGGGGGTACCAAGAGACCCAGTACTTC. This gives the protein CAWNLRGYQETQYF.

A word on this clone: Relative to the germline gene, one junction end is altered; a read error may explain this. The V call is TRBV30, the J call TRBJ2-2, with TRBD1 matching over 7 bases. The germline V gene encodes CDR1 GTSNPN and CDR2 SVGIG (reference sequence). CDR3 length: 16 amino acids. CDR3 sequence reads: CAWSSTGTAKTGELFF. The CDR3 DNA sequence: TGTGCCTGGAGTAGTACCGGGACAGCGAAAACCGGGGAGCTGTTTTTT.

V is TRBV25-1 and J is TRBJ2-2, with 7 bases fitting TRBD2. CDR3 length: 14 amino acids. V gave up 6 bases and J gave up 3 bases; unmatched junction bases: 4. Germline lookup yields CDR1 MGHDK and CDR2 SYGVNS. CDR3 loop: CASSRAGDTGELFF. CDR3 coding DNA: TGTGCCAGCAGCAGGGCGGGAGACACCGGGGAGCTGTTTTTT.

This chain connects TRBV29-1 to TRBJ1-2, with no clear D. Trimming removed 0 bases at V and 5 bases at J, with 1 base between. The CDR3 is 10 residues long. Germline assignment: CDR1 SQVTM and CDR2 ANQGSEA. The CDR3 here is CSVEDYGYTF. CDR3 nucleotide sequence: TGCAGCGTTGAAGATTATGGCTACACCTTC. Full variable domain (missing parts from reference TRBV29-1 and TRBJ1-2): SAVISQKPSRDICQRGTSLTIQCQVDSQVTMMFWYRQQPGQSLTLIATANQGSEATYESGFVIDKFPISRPNLTFSTLTVSNMSPEDSSIYLCSVEDYGYTFGSGTRLTVV.

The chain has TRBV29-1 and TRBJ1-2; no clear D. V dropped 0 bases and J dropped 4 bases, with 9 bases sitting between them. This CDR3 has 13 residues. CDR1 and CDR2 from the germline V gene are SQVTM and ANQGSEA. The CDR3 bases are TGCAGCGTTGAAGATTACATACTCTATGGCTACACCTTC. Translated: CSVEDYILYGYTF.

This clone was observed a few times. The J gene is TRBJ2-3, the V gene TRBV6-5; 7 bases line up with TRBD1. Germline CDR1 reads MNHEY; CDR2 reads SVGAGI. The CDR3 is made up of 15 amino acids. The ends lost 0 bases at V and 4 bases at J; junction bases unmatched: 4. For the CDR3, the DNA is TGTGCCAGCAGTTACTCGAACAGGGGTTCAGATACGCAGTATTTT. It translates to CASSYSNRGSDTQYF.

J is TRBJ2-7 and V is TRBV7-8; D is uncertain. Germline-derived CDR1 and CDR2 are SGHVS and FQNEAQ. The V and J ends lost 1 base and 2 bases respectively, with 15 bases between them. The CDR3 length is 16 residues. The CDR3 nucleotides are TGTGCCAGCAGCTTAGTAAGGGATATGATCCCCTACGAGCAGTACTTC. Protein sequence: CASSLVRDMIPYEQYF.

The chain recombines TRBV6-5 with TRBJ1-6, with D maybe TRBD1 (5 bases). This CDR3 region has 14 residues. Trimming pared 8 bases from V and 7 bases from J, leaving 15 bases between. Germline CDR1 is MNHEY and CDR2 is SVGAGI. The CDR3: CASRPGTHNSPLHF. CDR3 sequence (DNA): TGTGCCAGCCGACCGGGGACGCACAATTCACCCCTCCACTTT.

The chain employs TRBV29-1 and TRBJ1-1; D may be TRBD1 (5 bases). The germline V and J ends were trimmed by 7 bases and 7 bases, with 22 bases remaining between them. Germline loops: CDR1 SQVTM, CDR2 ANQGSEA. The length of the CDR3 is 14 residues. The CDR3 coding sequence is TGCAGCGCGTTAAAAGTAAGGGGTGTTGGTGAAGCTTTCTTT. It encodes CSALKVRGVGEAFF. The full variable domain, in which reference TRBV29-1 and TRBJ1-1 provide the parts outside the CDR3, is SAVISQKPSRDICQRGTSLTIQCQVDSQVTMMFWYRQQPGQSLTLIATANQGSEATYESGFVIDKFPISRPNLTFSTLTVSNMSPEDSSIYLCSALKVRGVGEAFFGQGTRLTVV.

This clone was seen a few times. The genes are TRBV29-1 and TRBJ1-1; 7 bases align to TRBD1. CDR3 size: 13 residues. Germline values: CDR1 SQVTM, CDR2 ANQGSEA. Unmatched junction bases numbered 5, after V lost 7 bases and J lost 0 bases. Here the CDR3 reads CSGEGQLNTEAFF. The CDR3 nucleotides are TGCAGCGGAGAGGGACAGCTGAACACTGAAGCTTTCTTT.

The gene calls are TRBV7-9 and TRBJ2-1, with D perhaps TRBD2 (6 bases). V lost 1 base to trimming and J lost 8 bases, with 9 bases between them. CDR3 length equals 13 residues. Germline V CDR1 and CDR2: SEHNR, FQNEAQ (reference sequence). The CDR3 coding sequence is TGTGCCAGCAGCTTAGTCGGGGGATATGAGCAGTTCTTC. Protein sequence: CASSLVGGYEQFF.

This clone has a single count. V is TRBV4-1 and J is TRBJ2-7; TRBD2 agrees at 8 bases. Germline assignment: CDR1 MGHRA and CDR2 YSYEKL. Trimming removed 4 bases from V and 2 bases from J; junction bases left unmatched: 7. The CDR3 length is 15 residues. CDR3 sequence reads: CASSRSAGGTYEQYF. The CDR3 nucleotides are TGCGCCAGCAGCCGAAGTGCGGGGGGCACCTACGAGCAGTACTTC.

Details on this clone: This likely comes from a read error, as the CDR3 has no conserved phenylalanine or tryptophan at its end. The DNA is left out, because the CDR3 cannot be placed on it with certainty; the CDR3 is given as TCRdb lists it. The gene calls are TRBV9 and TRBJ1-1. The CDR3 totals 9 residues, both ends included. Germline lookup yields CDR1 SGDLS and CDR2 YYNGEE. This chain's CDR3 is CASSDRDWV.

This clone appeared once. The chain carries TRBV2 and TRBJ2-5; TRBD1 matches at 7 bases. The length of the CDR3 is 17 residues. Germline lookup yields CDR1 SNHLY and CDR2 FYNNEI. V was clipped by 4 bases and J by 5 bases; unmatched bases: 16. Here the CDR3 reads CASSGSPIDRDRETQYF. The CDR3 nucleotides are TGTGCCAGCAGTGGATCGCCCATTGACAGGGATAGGGAGACCCAGTACTTC.

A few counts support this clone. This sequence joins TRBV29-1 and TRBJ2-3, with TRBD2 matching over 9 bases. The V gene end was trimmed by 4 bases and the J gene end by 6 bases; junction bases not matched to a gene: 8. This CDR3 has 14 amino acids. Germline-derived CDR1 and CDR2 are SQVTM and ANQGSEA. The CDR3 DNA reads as TGCAGCGTTGCACTAGCGGGTTCCCCCGATACGCAGTATTTT. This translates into CSVALAGSPDTQYF.

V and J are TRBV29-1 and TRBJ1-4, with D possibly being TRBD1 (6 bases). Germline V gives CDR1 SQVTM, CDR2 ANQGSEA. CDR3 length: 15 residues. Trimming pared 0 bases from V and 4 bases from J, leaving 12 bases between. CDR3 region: CSVEDPDRHNEKLFF. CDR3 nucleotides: TGCAGCGTTGAAGATCCGGACAGACATAATGAAAAACTGTTTTTT.

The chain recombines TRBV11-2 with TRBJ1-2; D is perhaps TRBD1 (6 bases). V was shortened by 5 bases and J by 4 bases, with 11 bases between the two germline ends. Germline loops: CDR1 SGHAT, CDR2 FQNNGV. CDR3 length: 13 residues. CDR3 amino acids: CASSQDRIYGYTF. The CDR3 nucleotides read TGTGCCAGCAGCCAAGACAGGATCTATGGCTACACCTTC.

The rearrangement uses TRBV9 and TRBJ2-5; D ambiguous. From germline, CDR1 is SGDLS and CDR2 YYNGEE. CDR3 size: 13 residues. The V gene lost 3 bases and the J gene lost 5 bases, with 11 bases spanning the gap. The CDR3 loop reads CASSGRSWETQYF. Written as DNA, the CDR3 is TGTGCCAGCAGCGGTAGGTCTTGGGAGACCCAGTACTTC.

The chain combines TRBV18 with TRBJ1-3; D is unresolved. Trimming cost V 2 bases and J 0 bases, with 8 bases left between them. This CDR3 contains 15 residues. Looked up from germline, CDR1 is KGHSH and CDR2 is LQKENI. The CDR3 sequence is CASSPNAGSGNTIYF. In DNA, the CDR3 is TGTGCCAGCTCACCAAACGCAGGCTCTGGAAACACCATATATTTT. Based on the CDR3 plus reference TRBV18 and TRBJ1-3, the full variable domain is NAGVMQNPRHLVRRRGQEARLRCSPMKGHSHVYWYRQLPEEGLKFMVYLQKENIIDESGMPKERFSAEFPKEGPSILRIQQVVRGDSAAYFCASSPNAGSGNTIYFGEGSWLTVV.

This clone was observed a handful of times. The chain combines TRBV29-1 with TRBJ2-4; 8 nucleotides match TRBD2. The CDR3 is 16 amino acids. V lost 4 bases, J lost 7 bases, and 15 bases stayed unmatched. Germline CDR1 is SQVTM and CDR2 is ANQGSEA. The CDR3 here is CSVAPAEAGVRNIQYF. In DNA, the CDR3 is TGCAGCGTTGCCCCAGCCGAAGCGGGGGTTAGGAACATTCAGTACTTC.

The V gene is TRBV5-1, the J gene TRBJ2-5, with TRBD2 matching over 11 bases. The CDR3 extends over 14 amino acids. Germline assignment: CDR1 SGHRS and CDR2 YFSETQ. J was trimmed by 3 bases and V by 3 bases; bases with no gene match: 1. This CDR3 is CASSSSGGKETQYF. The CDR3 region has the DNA TGCGCCAGCAGCTCTAGCGGGGGGAAAGAGACCCAGTACTTC.

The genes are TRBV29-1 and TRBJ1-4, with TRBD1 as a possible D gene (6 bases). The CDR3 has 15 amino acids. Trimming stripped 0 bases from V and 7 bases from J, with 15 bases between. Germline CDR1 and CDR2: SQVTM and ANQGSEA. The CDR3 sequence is CSVEDSGGRGEKLFF. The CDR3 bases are TGCAGCGTTGAAGATTCCGGGGGGCGAGGTGAAAAACTGTTTTTT.